This entry lists 27 T cell receptor beta chains sequenced from one sample in a study of T cells in lung cancer brain metastases. Data came from immunoSEQ multiplex PCR; TCRdb stores just in-frame clones and leaves some out. Of a few thousand clones listed, 87% are singletons. Sequencing was carried out using tumor tissue from the primary lung tumor. The receptors were gathered from a man aged 60 to 75 with non-small cell lung cancer.

The chain recombines TRBV6-1 with TRBJ2-7; D unresolved. CDR3 length: 15 residues. Germline CDR1 and CDR2: MNHNS and SASEGT. Trimming took off 1 base at V and 3 bases at J, with 13 bases between the two ends. The CDR3 spells CASSEGGSGLYEQYF. The CDR3 DNA sequence: TGTGCCAGCAGTGAAGGGGGATCGGGCCTCTACGAGCAGTACTTC.

The chain employs TRBV19 and TRBJ1-1; D gene ambiguous. Germline V gives CDR1 LNHDA, CDR2 SQIVND (reference sequence). There are 13 residues in the CDR3. Trimming took 3 bases from V and 4 from J, leaving 9 bases between them. The CDR3 region is CASSMSRSTEAFF. The CDR3 coding sequence is TGTGCCAGTAGTATGAGCAGATCCACTGAAGCTTTCTTT.

The chain joins TRBV10-3 to TRBJ2-7; 7 bases fit TRBD1. CDR1 ENHRY and CDR2 SYGVKD come from the germline V gene. The ends lost 4 bases at V and 5 bases at J; junction bases unmatched: 8. The CDR3 has 14 residues. The CDR3 protein is CAISAKTGMHEQYF. The CDR3 coding sequence is TGTGCCATCAGTGCTAAGACAGGGATGCACGAGCAGTACTTC.

The chain combines TRBV6-5 with TRBJ2-7; tentative D call: TRBD1 (6 bases). The germline CDR1 and CDR2 sequences are MNHEY and SVGAGI. V was pared by 5 bases and J by 7 bases, with 12 bases between. This CDR3 is 12 amino acids long. CDR3 sequence: CASSTGTREQYF. CDR3 sequence (DNA): TGTGCCAGCAGTACAGGGACCCGTGAGCAGTACTTC.

V is TRBV28 and J is TRBJ2-3; perhaps TRBD1 as D (5 bases). The V and J ends lost 3 bases and 3 bases respectively, with 10 bases between them. The length of the CDR3 is 14 residues. CDR1 and CDR2 from the germline V gene are MDHEN and SYDVKM. CDR3 sequence reads: CASSFLSGTDTQYF. For the CDR3, the DNA is TGTGCCAGCAGTTTCTTATCAGGGACAGATACGCAGTATTTT.

The chain recombines TRBV15 with TRBJ2-5; D could derive from TRBD1 or TRBD2 (6 bases each). V lost 4 bases and J 1 base, leaving 7 bases between the germline ends. CDR3 length equals 13 residues. Looked up from germline, CDR1 is LNHNV and CDR2 is YYDKDF (reference sequence). CDR3 loop: CATSKGGQETQYF. The DNA for the CDR3 is TGTGCCACCAGCAAGGGGGGCCAAGAGACCCAGTACTTC.

V and J are TRBV6-1 and TRBJ2-4; D possibly corresponds to TRBD2 (5 bases). V lost 3 bases and J lost 3, with 9 bases in between. This CDR3 spans 14 amino acids. CDR1 and CDR2 (germline): MNHNS, SASEGT. Written as DNA, the CDR3 is TGTGCCAGCAGTGAGGCCGGGAACAAAAACATTCAGTACTTC. This codes for CASSEAGNKNIQYF.

V usage is TRBV19 and J usage is TRBJ2-1; 12 bases map to TRBD2. V shed 4 bases, J shed 7 bases, and the junction held 8 bases outside the gene matches. Germline CDR1 reads LNHDA; CDR2 reads SQIVND (reference sequence). The CDR3 consists of 16 residues. CDR3 region: CASSNSPSGGGNEQFF. The CDR3 nucleotides are TGTGCCAGTAGTAACTCACCTAGCGGGGGGGGAAATGAGCAGTTCTTC. Together with reference TRBV19 and TRBJ2-1, the CDR3 gives the full variable domain: DGGITQSPKYLFRKEGQNVTLSCEQNLNHDAMYWYRQDPGQGLRLIYYSQIVNDFQKGDIAEGYSVSREKKESFPLTVTSAQKNPTAFYLCASSNSPSGGGNEQFFGPGTRLTVL.

The chain couples TRBV25-1 to TRBJ1-2; the D is unclear. The CDR3 loop spans 14 amino acids. The germline gives CDR1 MGHDK, CDR2 SYGVNS. The germline V and J ends were trimmed by 1 base and 11 bases, with 17 bases remaining between them. CDR3 protein: CASSEWVGRLVYTF. The CDR3 DNA reads TGTGCCAGCAGTGAATGGGTTGGCAGACTGGTATACACCTTC.

The CDR3 coding sequence is TGTGCCAGCCGAGTGCAGTCGGGGGATAATTCACCCCTCCACTTT. Translation gives CASRVQSGDNSPLHF. This chain uses TRBV19 with TRBJ1-6; D perhaps matches TRBD1 (5 bases). The germline V gene has CDR1 LNHDA and CDR2 SQIVND (reference sequence). The CDR3 runs to 15 residues. The V end lost 9 bases, the J end lost 5 bases, and 17 bases lay between the germline ends.

The count of this clone is one. CDR3 sequence reads: CASSWFTPAGGDEQYF. CDR3 nucleotide sequence: TGTGCCAGCAGTTGGTTCACTCCCGCGGGAGGTGACGAGCAGTACTTC. This rearrangement joins TRBV2 to TRBJ2-7; 8 positions agree with TRBD2. The V segment lost 5 bases and the J segment 5 bases; nucleotides outside the gene matches: 14. Germline values: CDR1 SNHLY, CDR2 FYNNEI. The CDR3 extends over 16 amino acids.

V and J are TRBV29-1 and TRBJ2-5; the match to TRBD2 covers 13 bases. The J segment lost 0 bases and the V segment lost 1 base, leaving 5 bases of the junction unmatched. Germline loops: CDR1 SQVTM, CDR2 ANQGSEA. This CDR3 contains 17 residues. The CDR3, as DNA: TGCAGCGTTGAAGTGGGACTAGCGGGGATGTACCAAGAGACCCAGTACTTC. Translating gives CSVEVGLAGMYQETQYF.

This chain links TRBV5-4 with TRBJ2-2; D ambiguous. CDR1 is SGHNT, CDR2 YYREEE, per germline (reference sequence). The CDR3 totals 15 residues. V dropped 2 bases and J dropped 1 base, with 9 bases sitting between them. The CDR3 spells CASSLGGRNTGELFF. DNA for the CDR3: TGTGCCAGCAGCTTAGGCGGACGGAACACCGGGGAGCTGTTTTTT.

By share of the sample, this clone is large. The chain joins TRBV9 to TRBJ2-3; 7 nucleotides line up with TRBD2. This CDR3 is 14 amino acids long. Germline CDR1 is SGDLS and CDR2 is YYNGEE. Unmatched junction bases numbered 4, after V lost 5 bases and J lost 1 base. CDR3 amino acids: CASSLAEGTDTQYF. The CDR3 DNA reads TGTGCCAGCAGTCTAGCGGAGGGCACAGATACGCAGTATTTT.

V gene TRBV7-9 combines with J gene TRBJ1-6, with unresolved D. V lost 4 bases, J lost 3 bases, and 10 bases lay in between. The CDR3 runs to 15 residues. Germline V gives CDR1 SEHNR, CDR2 FQNEAQ (reference sequence). In DNA, the CDR3 is TGTGCCAGCAGCTCAGCAGTTGACTATAATTCACCCCTCCACTTT. It translates to CASSSAVDYNSPLHF.

The count of this clone is one. The rearrangement joins TRBV11-2 to TRBJ2-1, with D possibly matching TRBD2 (6 bases). CDR1 SGHAT and CDR2 FQNNGV come from the germline V gene. This CDR3 region has 16 residues. V shed 0 bases and J shed 5 bases, with 14 bases lying between them. For the CDR3, the DNA is TGTGCCAGCAGCTTAGAGTTCGGGGGATCGGACAATGAGCAGTTCTTC. This sequence encodes CASSLEFGGSDNEQFF.

The chain links TRBV2 to TRBJ2-2, with a tentative D call TRBD2 (5 bases). Germline V gene data show CDR1 as SNHLY and CDR2 as FYNNEI. The V and J ends lost 6 bases and 4 bases respectively, with 21 bases between them. The CDR3 is made up of 17 amino acids. CDR3 in amino acids: CASSRGVGGSATGELFF. Here the CDR3 DNA reads TGTGCCAGCAGCCGCGGAGTTGGCGGGTCCGCCACCGGGGAGCTGTTTTTT.

The J gene is TRBJ1-5, the V gene TRBV4-1; 7 positions agree with TRBD1. Germline V gives CDR1 MGHRA, CDR2 YSYEKL. Losses at the gene ends were 2 bases for V and 5 bases for J; bases not matched to a gene: 3. The CDR3 sequence is 14 residues long. CDR3 residues: CASSQSGGDQPQHF. CDR3 DNA: TGCGCCAGCAGCCAATCAGGGGGGGATCAGCCCCAGCATTTT.

This sequence joins TRBV25-1 and TRBJ2-3, with D perhaps TRBD2 (5 bases). Germline assignment: CDR1 MGHDK and CDR2 SYGVNS. Trimming removed 3 bases from V and 3 bases from J, with 16 bases in between. The CDR3 has 16 amino acids. The CDR3 region is CASSDRKLGLTDTQYF. For the CDR3, the DNA is TGTGCCAGCAGTGACCGTAAACTAGGTTTGACAGATACGCAGTATTTT.

This clone was found a few times. The V gene is TRBV5-1, the J gene TRBJ1-1; D remains unclear. Germline V CDR1 and CDR2: SGHRS, YFSETQ. This CDR3 spans 14 amino acids. Trimming pared 7 bases from V and 0 bases from J, leaving 13 bases between. For the CDR3, the DNA is TGCGCCAGCCGCCGTGCCAGCATGAACACTGAAGCTTTCTTT. It yields the protein CASRRASMNTEAFF. The whole variable domain, filled in from reference TRBV5-1 and TRBJ1-1, reads KAGVTQTPRYLIKTRGQQVTLSCSPISGHRSVSWYQQTPGQGLQFLFEYFSETQRNKGNFPGRFSGRQFSNSRSEMNVSTLELGDSALYLCASRRASMNTEAFFGQGTRLTVV.

V and J are TRBV11-2 and TRBJ1-2, with D hard to call. From germline, CDR1 is SGHAT and CDR2 FQNNGV. The CDR3 consists of 11 residues. Trimming took off 4 bases at V and 7 bases at J, with 7 bases between the two ends. DNA for the CDR3: TGTGCCAGCAGCTCGTGGGGTGGCTACACCTTC. This codes for CASSSWGGYTF.

This rearrangement joins TRBV5-5 to TRBJ1-6; TRBD1 is a possible D gene (5 bases). Germline loops: CDR1 SGHKS, CDR2 YYEKEE (reference sequence). There are 15 residues in the CDR3. Trimming shortened V by 2 bases and J by 10 bases, and 16 bases separated the two germline ends. The CDR3 loop is CASSFVGRRLSPLHF. The CDR3 DNA reads as TGTGCCAGCAGCTTCGTGGGGCGACGCCTCTCACCCCTCCACTTT.

The chain joins TRBV18 to TRBJ2-3; maybe TRBD1 (6 bases). The CDR3 consists of 14 residues. Germline V gives CDR1 KGHSH, CDR2 LQKENI. V lost 6 bases and J lost 5, with 15 bases in between. The CDR3 loop reads CASSPTGRGDTQYF. As DNA, the CDR3 is TGTGCCAGCTCCCCTACAGGGCGTGGAGATACGCAGTATTTT.

The rearrangement joins TRBV18 to TRBJ2-5; D is possibly TRBD1 (5 bases). The CDR3 is made up of 14 amino acids. The V gene's germline CDR1 is KGHSH and CDR2 LQKENI. Trimming cost V 4 bases and J 4 bases, with 13 bases left between them. CDR3 sequence: CASSHPGSPETQYF. CDR3 DNA sequence: TGTGCCAGCTCACACCCAGGGTCTCCAGAGACCCAGTACTTC.

The CDR3 DNA sequence: TGTGCCACCAGCAGAGATCTGGTTAGGGGAACTGAAGCTTTCTTT. Protein sequence: CATSRDLVRGTEAFF. This chain connects TRBV15 to TRBJ1-1, with a possible D match to TRBD1 (5 bases). Germline CDR1 LNHNV, CDR2 YYDKDF (reference sequence). The CDR3 consists of 15 residues. Trimming pared 0 bases from V and 5 bases from J, leaving 13 bases between.

The CDR3 region has the DNA TGCAGCGTAACCCTTGCGGGAGCTTTCTTT. Amino acid sequence: CSVTLAGAFF. The V and J genes are TRBV29-1 and TRBJ1-1; D is unclear. V was shortened by 6 bases and J by 10 bases, with 12 bases between the two germline ends. CDR3 size: 10 residues. Germline V gives CDR1 SQVTM, CDR2 ANQGSEA.

Note on this clone: At the DNA level, this CDR3 is encoded by other sequences in the same sample as well. J is TRBJ2-2 and V is TRBV5-6; TRBD1 agrees at 8 bases. This CDR3 is 16 amino acids long. V trimming: 3 bases; J trimming: 1 base; junction bases outside the gene matches: 5. Germline CDR1 and CDR2: SGHDT and YYEEEE. The CDR3 sequence is CASSSSGQENTGELFF. CDR3 sequence (DNA): TGTGCCAGCAGCTCTTCGGGACAGGAGAACACCGGGGAGCTGTTTTTT.